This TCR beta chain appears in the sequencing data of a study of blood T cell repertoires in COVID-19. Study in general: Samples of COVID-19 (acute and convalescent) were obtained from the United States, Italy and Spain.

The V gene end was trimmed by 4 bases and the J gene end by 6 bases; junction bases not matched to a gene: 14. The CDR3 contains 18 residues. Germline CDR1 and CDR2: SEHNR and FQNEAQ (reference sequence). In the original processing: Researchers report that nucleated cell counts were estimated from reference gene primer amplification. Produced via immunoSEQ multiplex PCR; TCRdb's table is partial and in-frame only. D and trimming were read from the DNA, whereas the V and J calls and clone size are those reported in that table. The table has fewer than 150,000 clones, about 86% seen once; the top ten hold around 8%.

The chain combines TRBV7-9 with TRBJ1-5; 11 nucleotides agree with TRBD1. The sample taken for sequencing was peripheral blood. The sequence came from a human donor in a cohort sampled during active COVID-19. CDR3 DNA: TGTGCCAGCAGCTCCTACGCCGGGACAGGGGGACGGGGTCAGCCCCAGCATTTT. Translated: CASSSYAGTGGRGQPQHF.